This T cell receptor (beta chain) was profiled in a study of blood T cell repertoires in COVID-19. Background on the study: PBMCs, B-cell-depleted T cells, or T cells provided the cDNA or gDNA that made up the material.

J was trimmed by 4 bases and V by 5 bases; bases with no gene match: 1. This CDR3 comprises 14 residues. Germline V gene data show CDR1 as SGDLS and CDR2 as YYNGEE. Only in-frame clones appear in the TCRdb table, and some are missing; sequencing was by immunoSEQ multiplex PCR. Of about 190,000 clones in the sample, 65% to 80% were seen once. J is TRBJ2-1 and V is TRBV9; 12 nucleotides match TRBD2. Sequencing used peripheral blood. The receptor comes from a man in his forties or fifties who had recovered from COVID-19. The CDR3 region has the DNA TGTGCCAGCAGTGGGACTAGCGGGTACAATGAGCAGTTCTTC. Its protein is CASSGTSGYNEQFF.